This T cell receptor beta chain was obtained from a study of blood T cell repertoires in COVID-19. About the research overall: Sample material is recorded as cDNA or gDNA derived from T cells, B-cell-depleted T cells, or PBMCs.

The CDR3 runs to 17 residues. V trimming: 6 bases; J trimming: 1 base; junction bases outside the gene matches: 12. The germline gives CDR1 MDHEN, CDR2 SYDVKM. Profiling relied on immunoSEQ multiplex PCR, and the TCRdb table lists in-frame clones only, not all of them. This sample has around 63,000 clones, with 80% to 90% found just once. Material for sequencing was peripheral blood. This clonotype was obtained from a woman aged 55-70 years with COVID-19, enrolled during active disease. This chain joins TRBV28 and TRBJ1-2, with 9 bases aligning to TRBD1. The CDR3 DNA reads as TGTGCCAGCAGCATCCAGGGGACAGGGAAAGATAACTATGGCTACACCTTC. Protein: CASSIQGTGKDNYGYTF.